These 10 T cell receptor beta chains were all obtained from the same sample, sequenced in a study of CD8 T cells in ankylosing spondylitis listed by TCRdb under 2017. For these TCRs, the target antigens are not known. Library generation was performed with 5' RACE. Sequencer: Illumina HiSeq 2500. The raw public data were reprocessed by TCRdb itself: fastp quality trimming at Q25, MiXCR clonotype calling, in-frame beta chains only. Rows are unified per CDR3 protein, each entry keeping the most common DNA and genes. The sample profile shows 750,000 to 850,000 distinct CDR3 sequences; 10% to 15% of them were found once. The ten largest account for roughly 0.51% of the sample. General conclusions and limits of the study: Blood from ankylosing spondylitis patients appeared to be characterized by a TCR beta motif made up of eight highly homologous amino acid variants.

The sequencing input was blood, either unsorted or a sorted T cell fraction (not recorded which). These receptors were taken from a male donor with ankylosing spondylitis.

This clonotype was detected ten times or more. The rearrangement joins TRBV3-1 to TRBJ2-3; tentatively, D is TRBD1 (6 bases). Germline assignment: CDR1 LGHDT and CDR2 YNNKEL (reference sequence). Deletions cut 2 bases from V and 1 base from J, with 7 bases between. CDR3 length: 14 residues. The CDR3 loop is CASSQRQGTDTQYF. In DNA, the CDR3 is TGTGCCAGCAGCCAACGACAGGGCACAGATACGCAGTATTTT.

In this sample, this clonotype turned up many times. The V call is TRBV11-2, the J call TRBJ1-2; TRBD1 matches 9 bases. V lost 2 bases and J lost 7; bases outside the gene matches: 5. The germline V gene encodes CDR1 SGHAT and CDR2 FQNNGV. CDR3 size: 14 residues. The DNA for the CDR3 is TGTGCCAGCAGCTTATCACAGGGGGCTTCTGGCTACACCTTC. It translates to CASSLSQGASGYTF.

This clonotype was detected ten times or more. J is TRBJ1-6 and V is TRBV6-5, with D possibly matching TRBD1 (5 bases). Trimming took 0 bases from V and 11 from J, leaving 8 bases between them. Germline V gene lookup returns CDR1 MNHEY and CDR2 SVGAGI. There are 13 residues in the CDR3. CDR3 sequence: CASSYSGPAPLHF. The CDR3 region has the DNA TGTGCCAGCAGTTACTCGGGACCAGCACCCCTCCACTTT.

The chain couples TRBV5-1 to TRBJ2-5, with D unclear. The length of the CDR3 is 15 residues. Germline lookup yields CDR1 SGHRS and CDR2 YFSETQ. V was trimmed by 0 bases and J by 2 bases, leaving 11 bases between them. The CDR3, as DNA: TGCGCCAGCAGCTTGGAAGGGATCCAACAAGAGACCCAGTACTTC. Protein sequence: CASSLEGIQQETQYF. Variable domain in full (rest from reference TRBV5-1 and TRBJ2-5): KAGVTQTPRYLIKTRGQQVTLSCSPISGHRSVSWYQQTPGQGLQFLFEYFSETQRNKGNFPGRFSGRQFSNSRSEMNVSTLELGDSALYLCASSLEGIQQETQYFGPGTRLLVL.

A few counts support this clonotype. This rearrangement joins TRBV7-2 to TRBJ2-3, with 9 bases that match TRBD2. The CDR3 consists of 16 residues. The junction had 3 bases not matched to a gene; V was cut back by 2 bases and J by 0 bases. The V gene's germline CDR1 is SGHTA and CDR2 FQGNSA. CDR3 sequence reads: CASSLQSGGSTDTQYF. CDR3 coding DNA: TGTGCCAGCAGCTTACAAAGCGGGGGGAGCACAGATACGCAGTATTTT.

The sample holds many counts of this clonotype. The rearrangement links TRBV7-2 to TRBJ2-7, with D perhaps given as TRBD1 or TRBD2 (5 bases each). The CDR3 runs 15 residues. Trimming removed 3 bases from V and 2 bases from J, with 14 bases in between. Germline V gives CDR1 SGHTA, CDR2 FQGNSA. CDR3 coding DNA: TGTGCCAGCAGCTTTTCCGGGACGGAGACCTACGAGCAGTACTTC. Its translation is CASSFSGTETYEQYF.

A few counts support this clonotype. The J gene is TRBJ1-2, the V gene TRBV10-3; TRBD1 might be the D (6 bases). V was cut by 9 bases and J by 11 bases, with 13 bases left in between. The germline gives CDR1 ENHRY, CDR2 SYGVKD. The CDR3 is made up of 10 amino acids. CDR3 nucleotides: TGTGCCATTGCAGGGGACAATTACACCTTC. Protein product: CAIAGDNYTF.

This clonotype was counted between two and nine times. CDR3 sequence reads: CSVGSGSWGGEQYF. The CDR3 DNA reads TGCAGTGTTGGTAGCGGGAGTTGGGGAGGCGAGCAGTACTTC. This chain uses TRBV20-1 with TRBJ2-7; TRBD2 aligns across 9 bases. The CDR3 is 14 residues long. The germline V gene encodes CDR1 DFQATT and CDR2 SNEGSKA (reference sequence). V lost 7 bases to trimming and J lost 6 bases; unmatched junction nucleotides: 13.

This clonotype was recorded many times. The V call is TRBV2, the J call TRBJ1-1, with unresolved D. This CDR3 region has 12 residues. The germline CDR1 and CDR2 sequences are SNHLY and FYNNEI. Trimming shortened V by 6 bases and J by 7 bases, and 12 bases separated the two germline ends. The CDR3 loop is CASRSPWSEAFF. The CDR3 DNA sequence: TGTGCCAGCAGATCACCATGGAGTGAAGCTTTCTTT.

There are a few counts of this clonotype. The CDR3 sequence: CASSLGGDTLSYEQYF. CDR3 nucleotides: TGCGCCAGCAGCTTGGGCGGGGACACTCTCTCCTACGAGCAGTACTTC. The chain links TRBV5-1 to TRBJ2-7; D tentatively fits TRBD1 or TRBD2 (6 bases each). Germline V CDR1 and CDR2: SGHRS, YFSETQ. The CDR3 is made up of 16 amino acids. Deletions cut 0 bases from V and 0 bases from J, with 13 bases between.